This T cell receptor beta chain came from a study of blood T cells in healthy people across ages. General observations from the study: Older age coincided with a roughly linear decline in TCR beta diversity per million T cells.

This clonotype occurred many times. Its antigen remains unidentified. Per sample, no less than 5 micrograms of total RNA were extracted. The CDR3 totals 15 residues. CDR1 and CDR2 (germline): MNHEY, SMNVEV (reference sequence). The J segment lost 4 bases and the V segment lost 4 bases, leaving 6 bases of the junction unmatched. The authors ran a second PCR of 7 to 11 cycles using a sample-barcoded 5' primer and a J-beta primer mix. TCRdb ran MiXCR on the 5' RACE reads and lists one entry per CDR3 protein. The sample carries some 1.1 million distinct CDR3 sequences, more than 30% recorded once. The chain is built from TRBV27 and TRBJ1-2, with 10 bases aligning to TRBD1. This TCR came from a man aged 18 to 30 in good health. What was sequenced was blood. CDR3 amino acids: CASSSRTGGSYGYTF. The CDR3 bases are TGTGCCAGCAGTTCGCGGACAGGGGGGTCCTATGGCTACACCTTC.